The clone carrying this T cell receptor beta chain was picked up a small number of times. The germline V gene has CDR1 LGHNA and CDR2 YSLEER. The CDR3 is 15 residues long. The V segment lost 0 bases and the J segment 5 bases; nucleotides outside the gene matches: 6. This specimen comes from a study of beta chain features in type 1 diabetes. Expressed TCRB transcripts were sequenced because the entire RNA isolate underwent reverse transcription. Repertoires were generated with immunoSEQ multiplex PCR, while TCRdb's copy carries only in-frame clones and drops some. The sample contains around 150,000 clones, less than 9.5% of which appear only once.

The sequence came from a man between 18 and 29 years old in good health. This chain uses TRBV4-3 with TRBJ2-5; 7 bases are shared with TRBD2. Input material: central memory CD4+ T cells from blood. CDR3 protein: CASSQEGVAGETQYF. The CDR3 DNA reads TGCGCCAGCAGCCAAGAAGGGGTAGCGGGCGAGACCCAGTACTTC.